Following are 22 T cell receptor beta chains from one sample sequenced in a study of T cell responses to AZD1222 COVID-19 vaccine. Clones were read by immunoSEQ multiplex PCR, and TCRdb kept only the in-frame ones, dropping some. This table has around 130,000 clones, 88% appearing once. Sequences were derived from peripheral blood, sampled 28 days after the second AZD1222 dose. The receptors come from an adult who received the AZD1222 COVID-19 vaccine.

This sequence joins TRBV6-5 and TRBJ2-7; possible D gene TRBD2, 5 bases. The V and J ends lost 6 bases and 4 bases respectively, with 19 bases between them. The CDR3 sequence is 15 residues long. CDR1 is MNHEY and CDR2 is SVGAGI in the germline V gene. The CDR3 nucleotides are TGTGCCAGCAGCCACCACGCCTCGGAGGCTTACGAGCAGTACTTC. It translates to CASSHHASEAYEQYF.

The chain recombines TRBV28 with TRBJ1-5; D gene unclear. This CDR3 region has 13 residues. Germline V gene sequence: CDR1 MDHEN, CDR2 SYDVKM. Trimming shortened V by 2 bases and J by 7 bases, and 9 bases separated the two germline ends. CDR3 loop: CASSLDFSQPQHF. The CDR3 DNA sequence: TGTGCCAGCAGTTTAGACTTTTCCCAGCCCCAGCATTTT.

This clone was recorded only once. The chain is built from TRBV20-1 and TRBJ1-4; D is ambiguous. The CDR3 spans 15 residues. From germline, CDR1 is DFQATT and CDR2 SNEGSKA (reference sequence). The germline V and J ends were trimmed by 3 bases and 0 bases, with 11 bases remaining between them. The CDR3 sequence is CSASFYGATNEKLFF. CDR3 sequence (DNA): TGCAGTGCTAGTTTCTATGGAGCAACTAATGAAAAACTGTTTTTT.

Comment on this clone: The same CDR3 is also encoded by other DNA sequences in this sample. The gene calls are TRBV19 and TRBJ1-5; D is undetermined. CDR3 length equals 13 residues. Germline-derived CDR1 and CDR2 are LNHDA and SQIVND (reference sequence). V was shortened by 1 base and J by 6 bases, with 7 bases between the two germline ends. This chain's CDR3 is CASSIGGPQPQHF. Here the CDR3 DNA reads TGTGCCAGTAGTATAGGCGGGCCTCAGCCCCAGCATTTT.

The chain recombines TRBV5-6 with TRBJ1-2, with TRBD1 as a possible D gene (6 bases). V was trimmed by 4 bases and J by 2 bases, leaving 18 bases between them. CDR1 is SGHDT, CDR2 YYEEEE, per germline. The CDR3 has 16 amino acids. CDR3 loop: CASSHSKWGHNYGYTF. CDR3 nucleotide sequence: TGTGCCAGCAGCCATTCTAAGTGGGGACACAACTATGGCTACACCTTC.

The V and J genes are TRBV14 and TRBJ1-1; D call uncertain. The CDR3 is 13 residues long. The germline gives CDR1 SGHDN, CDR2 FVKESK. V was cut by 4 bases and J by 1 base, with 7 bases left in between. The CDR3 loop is CASSLGPNTEAFF. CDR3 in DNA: TGTGCCAGCAGCCTCGGCCCGAACACTGAAGCTTTCTTT.

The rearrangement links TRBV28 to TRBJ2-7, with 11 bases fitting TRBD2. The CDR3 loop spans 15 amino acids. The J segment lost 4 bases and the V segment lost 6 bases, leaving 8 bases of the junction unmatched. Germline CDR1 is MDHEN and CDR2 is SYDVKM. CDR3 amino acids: CASRPLAGGGYEQYF. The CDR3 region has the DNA TGTGCCAGCAGACCGCTAGCGGGAGGTGGGTACGAGCAGTACTTC. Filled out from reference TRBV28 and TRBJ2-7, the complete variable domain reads DVKVTQSSRYLVKRTGEKVFLECVQDMDHENMFWYRQDPGLGLRLIYFSYDVKMKEKGDIPEGYSVSREKKERFSLILESASTNQTSMYLCASRPLAGGGYEQYFGPGTRLTVT.

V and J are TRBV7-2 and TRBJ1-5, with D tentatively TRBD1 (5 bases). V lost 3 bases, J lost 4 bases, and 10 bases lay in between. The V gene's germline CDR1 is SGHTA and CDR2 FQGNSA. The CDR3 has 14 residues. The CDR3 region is CASSFRDGNQPQHF. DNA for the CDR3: TGTGCCAGCAGCTTCCGGGACGGTAATCAGCCCCAGCATTTT.

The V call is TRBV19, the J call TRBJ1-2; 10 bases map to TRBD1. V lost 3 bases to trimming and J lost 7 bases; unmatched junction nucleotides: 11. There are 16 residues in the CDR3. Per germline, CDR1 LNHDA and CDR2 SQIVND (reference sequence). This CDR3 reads CASSIGPPGTGAGYTF. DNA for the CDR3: TGTGCCAGTAGTATTGGACCACCCGGGACAGGGGCTGGCTACACCTTC.

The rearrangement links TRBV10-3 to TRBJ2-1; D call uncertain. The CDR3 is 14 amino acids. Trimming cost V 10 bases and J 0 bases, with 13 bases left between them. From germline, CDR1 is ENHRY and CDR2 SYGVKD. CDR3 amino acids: CATFDLPSYNEQFF. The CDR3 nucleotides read TGTGCCACCTTCGACCTCCCCTCCTACAATGAGCAGTTCTTC.

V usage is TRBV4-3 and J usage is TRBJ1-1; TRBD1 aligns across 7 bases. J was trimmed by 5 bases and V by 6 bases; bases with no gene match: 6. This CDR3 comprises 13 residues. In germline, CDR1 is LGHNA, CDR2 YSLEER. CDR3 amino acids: CASRPTGRTEAFF. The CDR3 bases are TGCGCCAGCAGACCGACAGGGAGAACTGAAGCTTTCTTT.

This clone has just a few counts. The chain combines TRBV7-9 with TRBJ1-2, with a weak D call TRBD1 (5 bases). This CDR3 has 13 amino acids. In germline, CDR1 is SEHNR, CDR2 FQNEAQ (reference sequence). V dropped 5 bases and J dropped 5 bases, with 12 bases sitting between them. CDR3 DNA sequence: TGTGCCAGCAGCAAGGGGACGGAATATGGCTACACCTTC. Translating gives CASSKGTEYGYTF.

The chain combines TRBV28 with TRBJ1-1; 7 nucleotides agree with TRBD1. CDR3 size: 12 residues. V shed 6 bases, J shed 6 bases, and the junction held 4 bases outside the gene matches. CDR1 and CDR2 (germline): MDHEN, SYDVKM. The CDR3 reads CASRGGGSEAFF. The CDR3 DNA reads TGTGCCAGCAGAGGGGGCGGTTCTGAAGCTTTCTTT.

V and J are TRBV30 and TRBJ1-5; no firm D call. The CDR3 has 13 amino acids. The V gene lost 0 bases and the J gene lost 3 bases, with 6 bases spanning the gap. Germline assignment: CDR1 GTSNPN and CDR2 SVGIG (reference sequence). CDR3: CAWSVHHNQPQHF. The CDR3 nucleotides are TGTGCCTGGAGTGTACACCACAATCAGCCCCAGCATTTT.

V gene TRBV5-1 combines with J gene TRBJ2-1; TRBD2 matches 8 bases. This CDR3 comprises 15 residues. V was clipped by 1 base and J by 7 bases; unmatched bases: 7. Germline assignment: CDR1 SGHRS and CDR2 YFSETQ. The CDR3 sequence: CASSLTPGLENEQFF. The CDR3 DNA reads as TGCGCCAGCAGCTTGACCCCGGGACTAGAAAATGAGCAGTTCTTC.

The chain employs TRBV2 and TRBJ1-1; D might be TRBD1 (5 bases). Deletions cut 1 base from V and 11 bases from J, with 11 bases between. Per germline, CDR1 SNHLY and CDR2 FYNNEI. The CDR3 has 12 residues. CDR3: CASSEGGLGAFF. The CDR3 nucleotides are TGTGCCAGCAGTGAAGGGGGCCTAGGTGCTTTCTTT. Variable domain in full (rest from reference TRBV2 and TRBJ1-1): EPEVTQTPSHQVTQMGQEVILRCVPISNHLYFYWYRQILGQKVEFLVSFYNNEISEKSEIFDDQFSVERPDGSNFTLKIRSTKLEDSAMYFCASSEGGLGAFFGQGTRLTVV.

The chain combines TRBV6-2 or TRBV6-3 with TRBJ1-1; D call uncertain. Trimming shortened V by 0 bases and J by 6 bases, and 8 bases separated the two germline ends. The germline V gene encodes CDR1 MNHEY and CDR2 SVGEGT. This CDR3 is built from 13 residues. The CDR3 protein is CASSYSRHAEAFF. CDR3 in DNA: TGTGCCAGCAGTTACTCGCGGCACGCTGAAGCTTTCTTT.

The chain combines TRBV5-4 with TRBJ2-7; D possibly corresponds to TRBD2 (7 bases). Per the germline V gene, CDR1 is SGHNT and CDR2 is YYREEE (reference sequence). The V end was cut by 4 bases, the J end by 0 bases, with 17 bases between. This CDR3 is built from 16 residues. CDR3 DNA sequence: TGTGCCAGCAGCCTGGGGGGGACACTGGCCTCCTACGAGCAGTACTTC. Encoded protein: CASSLGGTLASYEQYF.

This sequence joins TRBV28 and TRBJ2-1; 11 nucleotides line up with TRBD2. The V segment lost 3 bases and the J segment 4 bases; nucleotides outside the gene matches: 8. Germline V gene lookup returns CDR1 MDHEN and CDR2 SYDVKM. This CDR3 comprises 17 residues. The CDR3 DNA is TGTGCCAGCAGTTTTGATGCGGGGACTAGCGGTTACAATGAGCAGTTCTTC. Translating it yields CASSFDAGTSGYNEQFF.

CDR3 DNA sequence: TGCGCCAGCAGCGAACCCGGGACCGAGAAAGCTTTCTTT. It translates to CASSEPGTEKAFF. The chain uses TRBV5-1 and TRBJ1-1; D might be TRBD1 (5 bases). Germline loops: CDR1 SGHRS, CDR2 YFSETQ. The CDR3 extends over 13 amino acids. Between the trimmed V and J ends, which lost 4 bases and 9 bases, there was a span of 16 bases.

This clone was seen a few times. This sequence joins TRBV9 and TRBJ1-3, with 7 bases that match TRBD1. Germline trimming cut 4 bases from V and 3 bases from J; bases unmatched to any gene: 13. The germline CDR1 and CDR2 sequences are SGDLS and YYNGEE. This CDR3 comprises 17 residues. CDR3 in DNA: TGTGCCAGCAGCCCCCAGCGACAGGGTGCAGGTGGAAACACCATATATTTT. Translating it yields CASSPQRQGAGGNTIYF.

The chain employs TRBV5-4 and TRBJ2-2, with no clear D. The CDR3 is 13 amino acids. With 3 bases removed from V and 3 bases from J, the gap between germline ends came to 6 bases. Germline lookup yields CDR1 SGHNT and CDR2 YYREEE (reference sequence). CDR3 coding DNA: TGTGCCAGCAGCTCAACCTACACCGGGGAGCTGTTTTTT. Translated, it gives CASSSTYTGELFF. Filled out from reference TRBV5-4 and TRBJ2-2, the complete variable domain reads ETGVTQSPTHLIKTRGQQVTLRCSSQSGHNTVSWYQQALGQGPQFIFQYYREEENGRGNFPPRFSGLQFPNYSSELNVNALELDDSALYLCASSSTYTGELFFGEGSRLTVL.